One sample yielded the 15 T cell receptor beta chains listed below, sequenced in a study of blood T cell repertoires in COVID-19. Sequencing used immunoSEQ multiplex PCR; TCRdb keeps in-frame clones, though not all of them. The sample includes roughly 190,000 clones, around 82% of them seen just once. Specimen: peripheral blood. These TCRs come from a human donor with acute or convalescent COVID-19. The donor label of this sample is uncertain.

Written as DNA, the CDR3 is TGTGCCTGGAGTGACGGTCTCAGGGGAGGGTTAGAGACCCAGTACTTC. This gives the protein CAWSDGLRGGLETQYF. The chain uses TRBV30 and TRBJ2-5; D might be TRBD2 (7 bases). In germline, CDR1 is GTSNPN, CDR2 SVGIG (reference sequence). V was pared by 1 base and J by 4 bases, with 19 bases between. There are 16 residues in the CDR3.

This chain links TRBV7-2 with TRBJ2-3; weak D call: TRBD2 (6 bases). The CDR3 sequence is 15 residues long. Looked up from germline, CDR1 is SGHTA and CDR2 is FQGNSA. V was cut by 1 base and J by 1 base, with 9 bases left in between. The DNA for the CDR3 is TGTGCCAGCAGCTTAGTGGGCGGGGGCACAGATACGCAGTATTTT. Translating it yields CASSLVGGGTDTQYF.

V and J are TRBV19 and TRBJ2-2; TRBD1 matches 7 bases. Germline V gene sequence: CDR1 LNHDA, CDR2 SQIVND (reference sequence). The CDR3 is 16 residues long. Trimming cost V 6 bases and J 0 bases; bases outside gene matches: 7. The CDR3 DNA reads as TGTGCCAGTAGCCCGATAGGGACAGCGAACACCGGGGAGCTGTTTTTT. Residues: CASSPIGTANTGELFF.

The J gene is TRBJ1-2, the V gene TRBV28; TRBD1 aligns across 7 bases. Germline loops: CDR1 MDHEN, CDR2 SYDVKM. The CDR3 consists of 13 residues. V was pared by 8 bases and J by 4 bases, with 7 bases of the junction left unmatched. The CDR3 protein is CASREGGVYGYTF. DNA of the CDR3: TGTGCCAGCCGGGAAGGGGGCGTCTATGGCTACACCTTC.

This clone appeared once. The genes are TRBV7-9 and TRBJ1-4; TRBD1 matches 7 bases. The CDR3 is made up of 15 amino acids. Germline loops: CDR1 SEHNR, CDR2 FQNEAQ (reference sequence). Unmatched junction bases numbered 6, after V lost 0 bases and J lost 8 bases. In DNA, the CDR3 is TGTGCCAGCAGCTTAGCCGGGACAGAGGCAGAAAAACTGTTTTTT. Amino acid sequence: CASSLAGTEAEKLFF.

CDR3 sequence reads: CASSDRGQDYGYTF. The DNA for the CDR3 is TGTGCCAGCAGCGATAGAGGGCAGGACTATGGCTACACCTTC. The genes are TRBV3-1 (or the pseudogene TRBV3-2) and TRBJ1-2, with unresolved D. The germline CDR1 and CDR2 sequences are LGHDT and YNNKEL (reference sequence). The CDR3 is 14 residues long. Trimming left V 5 bases short and J 3 bases short, with 13 bases between.

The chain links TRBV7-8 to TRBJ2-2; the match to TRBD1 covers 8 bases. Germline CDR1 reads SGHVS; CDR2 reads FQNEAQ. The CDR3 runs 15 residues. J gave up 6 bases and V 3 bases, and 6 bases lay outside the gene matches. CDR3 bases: TGTGCCAGCAGCTTGACAGGGGAGTGGGCCGGGGAGCTGTTTTTT. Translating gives CASSLTGEWAGELFF.

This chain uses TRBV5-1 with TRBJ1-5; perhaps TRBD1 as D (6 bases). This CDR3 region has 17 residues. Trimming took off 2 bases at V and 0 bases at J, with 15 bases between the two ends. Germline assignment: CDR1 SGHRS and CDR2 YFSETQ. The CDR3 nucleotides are TGCGCCAGCAGCTTAGGAGACAGGCCGTTTAGCAATCAGCCCCAGCATTTT. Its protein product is CASSLGDRPFSNQPQHF. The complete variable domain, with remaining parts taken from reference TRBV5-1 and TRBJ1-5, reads KAGVTQTPRYLIKTRGQQVTLSCSPISGHRSVSWYQQTPGQGLQFLFEYFSETQRNKGNFPGRFSGRQFSNSRSEMNVSTLELGDSALYLCASSLGDRPFSNQPQHFGDGTRLSIL.

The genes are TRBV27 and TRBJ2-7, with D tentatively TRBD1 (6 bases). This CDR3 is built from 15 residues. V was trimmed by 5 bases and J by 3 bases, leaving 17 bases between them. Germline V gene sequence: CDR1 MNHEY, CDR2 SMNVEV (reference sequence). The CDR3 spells CASSLDSSPYYEQYF. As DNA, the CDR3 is TGTGCCAGCAGTCTGGACAGTTCTCCCTACTACGAGCAGTACTTC.

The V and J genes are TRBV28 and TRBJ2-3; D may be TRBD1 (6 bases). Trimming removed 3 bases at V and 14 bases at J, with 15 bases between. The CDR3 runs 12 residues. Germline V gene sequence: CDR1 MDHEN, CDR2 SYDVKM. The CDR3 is CASSLGAGPGYF. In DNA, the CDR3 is TGTGCCAGCAGTTTGGGGGCAGGACCGGGGTATTTT.

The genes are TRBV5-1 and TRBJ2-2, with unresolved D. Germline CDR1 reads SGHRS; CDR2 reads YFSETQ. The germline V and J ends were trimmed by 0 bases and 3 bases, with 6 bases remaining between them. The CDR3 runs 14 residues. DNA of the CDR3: TGCGCCAGCAGCTTGGATGGGCACACCGGGGAGCTGTTTTTT. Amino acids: CASSLDGHTGELFF.

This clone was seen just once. CDR3 sequence: CASSHPGTETEAFF. The CDR3 region has the DNA TGCGCCAGCAGCCATCCCGGGACAGAGACTGAAGCTTTCTTT. V usage is TRBV4-1 and J usage is TRBJ1-1, with 7 bases aligning to TRBD1. Germline V gives CDR1 MGHRA, CDR2 YSYEKL. V was pared by 3 bases and J by 5 bases, with 6 bases of the junction left unmatched. The CDR3 contains 14 residues.

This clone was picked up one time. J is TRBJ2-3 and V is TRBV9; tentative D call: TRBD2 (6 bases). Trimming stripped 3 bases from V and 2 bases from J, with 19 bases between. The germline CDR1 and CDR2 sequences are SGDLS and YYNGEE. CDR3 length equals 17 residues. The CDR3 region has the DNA TGTGCCAGCAGCGCAGCCATAGCGGTTCCTCACACAGATACGCAGTATTTT. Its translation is CASSAAIAVPHTDTQYF.

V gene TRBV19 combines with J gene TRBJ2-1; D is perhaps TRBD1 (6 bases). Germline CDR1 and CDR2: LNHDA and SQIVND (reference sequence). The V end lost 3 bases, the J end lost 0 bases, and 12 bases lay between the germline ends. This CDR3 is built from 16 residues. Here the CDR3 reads CASSMGGQSSYNEQFF. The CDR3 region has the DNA TGTGCCAGTAGTATGGGCGGACAGAGCTCCTACAATGAGCAGTTCTTC. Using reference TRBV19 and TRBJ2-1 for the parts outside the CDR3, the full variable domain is DGGITQSPKYLFRKEGQNVTLSCEQNLNHDAMYWYRQDPGQGLRLIYYSQIVNDFQKGDIAEGYSVSREKKESFPLTVTSAQKNPTAFYLCASSMGGQSSYNEQFFGPGTRLTVL.

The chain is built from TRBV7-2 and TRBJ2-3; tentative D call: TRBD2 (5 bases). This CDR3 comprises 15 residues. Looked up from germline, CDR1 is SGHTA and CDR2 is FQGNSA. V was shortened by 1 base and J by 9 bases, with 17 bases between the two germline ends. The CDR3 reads CASSLEVRLLVTQYF. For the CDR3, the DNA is TGTGCCAGCAGCTTAGAGGTCAGACTACTGGTGACGCAGTATTTT.